This record looks at one TCR beta chain sequence and its context. It was into CD45RA+ naive and CD45RA-negative memory subsets that the CD4+ cells were split. On sorted subsets, replicate PCRs used roughly 190 ng DNA, or roughly 30,000 T cell genomes. Assay used: immunoSEQ multiplex PCR; TCRdb lists only in-frame clones, some missing. The data contain around 350,000 clones, 73% of them singletons. Losses at the gene ends were 3 bases for V and 4 bases for J; bases not matched to a gene: 3. This CDR3 is built from 14 residues. From germline, CDR1 is SGHNT and CDR2 YYREEE (reference sequence). The source of the sample is a study of shared clonotypes between healthy human individuals. Study at large: Three plates were used per donor for CD4 naive, three for CD4 memory, two for CD8 naive and one for CD8 memory.

This receptor was taken from a man aged 25-45 years in good health. The genes are TRBV5-4 and TRBJ2-5, with TRBD2 matching 10 bases. The sample was memory CD4+ T cells sorted from blood. Subset meaning: CD45RA-negative fraction. CDR3 DNA sequence: TGTGCCAGCAGCTCTAGCGGGAGTGGAGAGACCCAGTACTTC. Its protein is CASSSSGSGETQYF.